The rows below give T cell receptor beta chains drawn from one sample of a study of T-cell memory formation after mild COVID-19. TCRdb re-called the 5' RACE reads with MiXCR, one entry per CDR3 protein. In the table there are fewer than 250,000 distinct CDR3 sequences, around 30% of which are singletons. Input material: PBMCs or a T cell subset sorted from them (not recorded which). The receptors shown here come from an adult woman who had mild COVID-19 (a few samples of this study predate the infection). Cell type and time point are not known. The conserved cysteine and the conserved F or W are not part of the CDR3 here.

V	CDR3
TRBV29-1	SVELGLASNEQF
TRBV3-1	ASSLRQDSGNTIY
TRBV28	ASSLFGPLRVSTEAF
TRBV24-1	ATSDLNLAGEETQY
TRBV7-6	ASSLLLRLPGQNTEAF
TRBV15	ATYDLSGEETQY
TRBV29-1	SVTRGSYNEQF
TRBV5-1	ASSLGLDGTDTQY
TRBV29-1	SVEEYPRDRATYGYT
TRBV4-3	ASSQDFIPPSFADTQY
TRBV12-3/TRBV12-4	ASSLAGRSYGYT
TRBV5-1	ASSLDTGPRTEAF
TRBV5-1	ASSLAGTGKTTGELF
TRBV7-9	ASSSTPGVNQPQH
TRBV7-2	ASSLAFLAGLNTDTQY
TRBV7-3	ASSRRDRPDTQY
TRBV6-5	ASSGQAPGYT
TRBV7-9	ASSLDEGAKAEAF
TRBV3-1	ASSRGYTSGGYEQY
TRBV29-1	SVVPSENPEAF
TRBV29-1	SVGDFFPPSGESSYEQY
TRBV5-1	ASSFDGGVNEKLF
TRBV5-5	ASSLGHGANTEAF
TRBV7-2	ASSLGGALEAF